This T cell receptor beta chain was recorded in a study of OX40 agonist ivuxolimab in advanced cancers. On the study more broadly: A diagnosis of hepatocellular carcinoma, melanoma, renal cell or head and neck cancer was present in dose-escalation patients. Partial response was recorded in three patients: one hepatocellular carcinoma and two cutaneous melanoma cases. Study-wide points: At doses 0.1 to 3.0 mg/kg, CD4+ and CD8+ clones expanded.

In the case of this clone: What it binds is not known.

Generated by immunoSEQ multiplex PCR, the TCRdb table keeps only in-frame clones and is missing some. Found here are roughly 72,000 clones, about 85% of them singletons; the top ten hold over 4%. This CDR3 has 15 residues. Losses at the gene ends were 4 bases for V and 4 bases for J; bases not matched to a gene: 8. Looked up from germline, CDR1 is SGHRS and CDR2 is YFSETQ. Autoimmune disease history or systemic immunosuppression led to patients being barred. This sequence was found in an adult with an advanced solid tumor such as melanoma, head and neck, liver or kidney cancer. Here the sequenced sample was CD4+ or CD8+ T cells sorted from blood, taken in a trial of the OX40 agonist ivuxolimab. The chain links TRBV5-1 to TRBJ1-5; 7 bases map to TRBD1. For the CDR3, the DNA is TGCGCCAGCAGCGCCCTGGGGGGACAGAATCAGCCCCAGCATTTT. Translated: CASSALGGQNQPQHF.